This TCR beta chain was sequenced for a study of blood T cell repertoires in COVID-19. Study summary: Acute and convalescent COVID-19 samples came from the United States, Italy and Spain.

Authors' processing steps: Reference gene primer amplification yielded estimated nucleated cell counts. Assay: immunoSEQ multiplex PCR; the TCRdb copy retains only in-frame clones and omits some. That table gives V, J and clone size, and the DNA gave D and trimming. The repertoire holds some 260,000 clones, with about 89% as singletons. V lost 2 bases to trimming and J lost 6 bases, with 15 bases between them. The CDR3 length is 15 residues. The germline V gene has CDR1 SGHNT and CDR2 YYREEE (reference sequence). This clonotype originated in a man aged 35-49 years who had recovered from COVID-19. The chain joins TRBV5-4 to TRBJ1-5, with TRBD1 as a possible D gene (6 bases). Material: PBMCs or T cells enriched from blood (not recorded which). The CDR3 bases are TGTGCCAGCAGCTTCGGAGGGGGGGCAGGTCAGCCCCAGCATTTT. Encoded protein: CASSFGGGAGQPQHF.